This entry lists 10 T cell receptor beta chains sequenced from one sample in a study of T cell responses to AZD1222 COVID-19 vaccine (dated by TCRdb to the early 2020s). Sample time point, as interpreted from the label and publication: baseline before first vaccination. Library preparation employed the immunoSEQ multiplex PCR assay. TCRdb carries this immuneACCESS record with in-frame sequences only. Its versions omit some clonotypes, under half of them owing to an unresolved V gene in the studies checked, with the rest unexplained. The sample table contains tens of thousands of clones; only one count was recorded for roughly 80% of them. The top ten hold roughly 6.6% of the sample. Here the sequenced sample was peripheral blood, taken on day 0 of AZD1222 vaccination. Receptor source: an adult in good health.

V and J are TRBV19 and TRBJ2-3; 10 nucleotides line up with TRBD1. The V gene's germline CDR1 is LNHDA and CDR2 SQIVND (reference sequence). This CDR3 has 16 amino acids. As DNA, the CDR3 is TGTGCTACTAAAGGGGTCGGACAGGGGGAAACAGATACGCAGTATTTT. Its protein product is CATKGVGQGETDTQYF.

CDR3 sequence (DNA): TGTGCCAGCGGGGGACCTTTAAATGAAAAACTGTTTTTT. This encodes CASGGPLNEKLFF. V gene TRBV2 combines with J gene TRBJ1-4, with D possibly being TRBD1 (5 bases). CDR3 length: 13 residues. Trimming removed 8 bases at V and 5 bases at J, with 12 bases between. CDR1 is SNHLY and CDR2 is FYNNEI in the germline V gene.

The chain carries TRBV6-5 and TRBJ1-2, with a possible D match to TRBD1 (5 bases). The V gene's germline CDR1 is MNHEY and CDR2 SVGAGI. Trimming cost V 6 bases and J 4 bases, with 6 bases left between them. This CDR3 region has 11 residues. CDR3 in DNA: TGTGCCAGCAGCACAGGCTATGGCTACACCTTC. Translated: CASSTGYGYTF.

The gene calls are TRBV7-7 and TRBJ2-1; no reliable D call. CDR1 is SSHAT, CDR2 FNYEAQ, per germline (reference sequence). The CDR3 extends over 17 amino acids. Trimming left V 2 bases short and J 4 bases short, with 18 bases between. DNA of the CDR3: TGTGCCAGCAGCTTACCTAGGACCAACGAGCCTTACAATGAGCAGTTCTTC. It specifies CASSLPRTNEPYNEQFF.

The chain uses TRBV6-5 and TRBJ2-1; 10 bases are a match to TRBD2. Germline assignment: CDR1 MNHEY and CDR2 SVGAGI. This CDR3 has 14 amino acids. Trimming cost V 5 bases and J 7 bases; bases outside gene matches: 5. The CDR3 region is CASSPSGSGNEQFF. CDR3 coding DNA: TGTGCCAGCAGTCCTAGCGGGAGTGGAAATGAGCAGTTCTTC.

V usage is TRBV12-5 and J usage is TRBJ2-1; D remains ambiguous. V lost 6 bases to trimming and J lost 5 bases, with 5 bases between them. This CDR3 is 11 amino acids long. In germline, CDR1 is LGHNT, CDR2 FRNRAP. CDR3: CASGENNEQFF. CDR3 coding DNA: TGTGCTAGTGGCGAAAACAATGAGCAGTTCTTC.

The chain carries TRBV20-1 and TRBJ2-1; the match to TRBD1 covers 7 bases. Germline values: CDR1 DFQATT, CDR2 SNEGSKA (reference sequence). Trimming removed 3 bases from V and 5 bases from J; junction bases left unmatched: 4. The CDR3 consists of 13 residues. CDR3 in amino acids: CSASTQGDNEQFF. The CDR3 DNA reads as TGCAGTGCTAGTACGCAGGGGGACAATGAGCAGTTCTTC.

The chain links TRBV5-1 to TRBJ2-5, with unresolved D. CDR3 length: 14 amino acids. Germline V gene data show CDR1 as SGHRS and CDR2 as YFSETQ. V lost 0 bases and J lost 2, with 8 bases in between. This chain's CDR3 is CASSLEGIQETQYF. The CDR3 coding sequence is TGCGCCAGCAGCTTGGAAGGGATTCAAGAGACCCAGTACTTC.

J is TRBJ1-4 and V is TRBV5-1, with D tentatively TRBD1 (5 bases). Per the germline V gene, CDR1 is SGHRS and CDR2 is YFSETQ. This CDR3 comprises 14 residues. V lost 0 bases to trimming and J lost 8 bases, with 11 bases between them. CDR3: CASSLEVGREKLFF. DNA of the CDR3: TGCGCCAGCAGCTTGGAGGTGGGGCGGGAAAAACTGTTTTTT.

The chain carries TRBV5-1 and TRBJ2-1; TRBD2 aligns across 7 bases. The CDR3 runs 15 residues. V shed 0 bases and J 4 bases; nucleotides not matched to a gene: 4. The germline V gene has CDR1 SGHRS and CDR2 YFSETQ. The CDR3 coding sequence is TGCGCCAGCAGCTTGGTGCTAGCGGAATACAATGAGCAGTTCTTC. Its translation is CASSLVLAEYNEQFF.